What follows are 29 T cell receptor beta chains derived from one specimen sequenced in a study of control samples from healthy donors and cancer patients. Sequencing used immunoSEQ multiplex PCR; TCRdb keeps in-frame clones, though not all of them. This sample has roughly 41,000 clones; approximately 94% occur once, and the top ten carry roughly a quarter. Sequencing was performed on blood. These receptors were collected from a man aged 60 to 75 in good health.

The chain recombines TRBV5-4 with TRBJ2-5; TRBD2 might be the D (6 bases). The CDR3 runs 15 residues. Trimming cost V 5 bases and J 3 bases, with 17 bases left between them. Per germline, CDR1 SGHNT and CDR2 YYREEE (reference sequence). This chain's CDR3 is CASSFLAPPKETQYF. In DNA, the CDR3 is TGTGCCAGCAGTTTTCTAGCGCCCCCCAAAGAGACCCAGTACTTC.

This sequence joins TRBV5-1 and TRBJ2-7, with D unresolved. V lost 0 bases, J lost 4 bases, and 11 bases lay in between. This CDR3 is built from 14 residues. Germline-derived CDR1 and CDR2 are SGHRS and YFSETQ. CDR3 amino acids: CASSLEVSPYEQYF. The DNA of the CDR3 is TGCGCCAGCAGCTTGGAGGTTTCCCCTTACGAGCAGTACTTC.

The rearrangement links TRBV27 to TRBJ1-2; a possible D gene is TRBD1 (5 bases). The CDR3 consists of 13 residues. Germline V gives CDR1 MNHEY, CDR2 SMNVEV (reference sequence). V shed 2 bases and J shed 2 bases, with 6 bases lying between them. The chain's CDR3 is CASSLQGNYGYTF. The CDR3 coding sequence is TGTGCCAGCAGTTTACAGGGCAACTATGGCTACACCTTC.

The chain couples TRBV3-1 (or the pseudogene TRBV3-2) to TRBJ2-3; the match to TRBD2 covers 9 bases. Germline values: CDR1 LGHDT, CDR2 YNNKEL (reference sequence). V gave up 4 bases and J gave up 5 bases; unmatched junction bases: 13. This CDR3 has 17 amino acids. In DNA form, the CDR3 reads TGTGCCAGCAGCCCGGTGGGTGCGGGAGGGCCGGAAGATACGCAGTATTTT. Protein product: CASSPVGAGGPEDTQYF.

This clone has more than one count but fewer than ten. The V gene is TRBV7-9, the J gene TRBJ1-2; tentative D call: TRBD1 (5 bases). The CDR3 runs to 11 residues. V lost 10 bases and J 8 bases, leaving 14 bases between the germline ends. Germline CDR1 and CDR2: SEHNR and FQNEAQ (reference sequence). This CDR3 is CAIEAGLGYTF. DNA of the CDR3: TGTGCCATCGAAGCAGGGCTGGGCTACACCTTC.

The chain employs TRBV7-8 and TRBJ2-5; a weak D match, TRBD1 (5 bases). The germline V and J ends were trimmed by 4 bases and 3 bases, with 9 bases remaining between them. Germline lookup yields CDR1 SGHVS and CDR2 FQNEAQ. The length of the CDR3 is 13 residues. CDR3 residues: CASSWTSKETQYF. The DNA of the CDR3 is TGTGCCAGCAGCTGGACATCTAAAGAGACCCAGTACTTC. The whole variable domain, filled in from reference TRBV7-8 and TRBJ2-5, reads GAGVSQSPRYKVAKRGQDVALRCDPISGHVSLFWYQQALGQGPEFLTYFQNEAQLDKSGLPSDRFFAERPEGSVSTLKIQRTQQEDSAVYLCASSWTSKETQYFGPGTRLLVL.

V gene TRBV9 combines with J gene TRBJ2-7; possible D gene TRBD1, 7 bases. Trimming left V 2 bases short and J 3 bases short, with 12 bases between. There are 14 residues in the CDR3. Per the germline V gene, CDR1 is SGDLS and CDR2 is YYNGEE. CDR3: CASSVRDSFYEQYF. DNA for the CDR3: TGTGCCAGCAGCGTGCGGGACAGTTTCTACGAGCAGTACTTC.

The chain has TRBV3-1 (or the pseudogene TRBV3-2) and TRBJ2-1; 8 nucleotides match TRBD2. The V and J ends lost 3 bases and 4 bases, in that order; junction bases with no gene match: 8. This CDR3 has 16 residues. Germline-derived CDR1 and CDR2 are LGHDT and YNNKEL (reference sequence). DNA of the CDR3: TGTGCCAGCAGCCACTTACCTAGCGGGCCTTACAATGAGCAGTTCTTC. This sequence encodes CASSHLPSGPYNEQFF.

This rearrangement joins TRBV5-4 to TRBJ1-1; D may be TRBD1 (6 bases). The CDR3 runs 14 residues. Germline CDR1 is SGHNT and CDR2 is YYREEE (reference sequence). The V and J ends lost 4 bases and 1 base respectively, with 11 bases between them. The CDR3 DNA follows: TGTGCCAGCAGCCTTCAGGGGACGAACACTGAAGCTTTCTTT. Its protein is CASSLQGTNTEAFF.

CDR3 bases: TGCAGCGTAACTCGGATGAACACTGAAGCTTTCTTT. As protein: CSVTRMNTEAFF. The chain is built from TRBV29-1 and TRBJ1-1; D is undetermined. The CDR3 extends over 12 amino acids. Germline V gives CDR1 SQVTM, CDR2 ANQGSEA. V gave up 6 bases and J gave up 0 bases, with 8 bases separating them.

J is TRBJ2-7 and V is TRBV21-1; the D segment call TRBD1 is taken from the table without a DNA check. TRBV21-1 represents a pseudogene. This CDR3 spans 15 amino acids. The CDR3 region is CASSKGTPRDYEQYF. The CDR3 DNA reads as TGTGCCAGCAGCAAAGGGACACCTAGGGACTACGAGCAGTACTTC.

The chain recombines TRBV3-1 (or the pseudogene TRBV3-2) with TRBJ2-7; 7 positions match TRBD2. V dropped 0 bases and J dropped 10; count of bases not matched to a gene: 9. The germline V gene has CDR1 LGHDT and CDR2 YNNKEL (reference sequence). This CDR3 spans 14 amino acids. In DNA, the CDR3 is TGTGCCAGCAGCCAAGATGGGGCTAGCGGCCCTCAGTACTTC. Its translation is CASSQDGASGPQYF.

The chain employs TRBV7-9 and TRBJ1-1; 8 bases agree with TRBD1. The CDR3 length is 14 residues. Losses at the gene ends were 5 bases for V and 7 bases for J; bases not matched to a gene: 9. Germline CDR1 SEHNR, CDR2 FQNEAQ (reference sequence). CDR3 in amino acids: CASSLISGTGEAFF. The CDR3 DNA sequence: TGTGCCAGCAGCCTGATCTCCGGGACAGGTGAAGCTTTCTTT.

The chain carries TRBV6-2 or TRBV6-3 and TRBJ2-7; D uncertain. The CDR3 covers 12 residues. Germline assignment: CDR1 MNHEY and CDR2 SVGEGT. V was clipped by 4 bases and J by 3 bases, with 7 bases between them. CDR3 DNA sequence: TGTGCCAGCAGTTTGGTCGGCTACGAGCAGTACTTC. This sequence encodes CASSLVGYEQYF.

The chain uses TRBV10-1 and TRBJ1-6, with D maybe TRBD1 (6 bases). V gave up 6 bases and J gave up 6 bases, with 12 bases separating them. The CDR3 covers 14 residues. Germline V CDR1 and CDR2: WNHNN, SYGVQD (reference sequence). CDR3 sequence (DNA): TGCGCCAGCAGCCCAGGGGCCGGTAATTCACCCCTCCACTTT. Translation gives CASSPGAGNSPLHF.

The chain recombines TRBV2 with TRBJ2-3; D may match TRBD1 or TRBD2 (5 bases each). With 8 bases removed from V and 1 base from J, the gap between germline ends came to 10 bases. Per the germline V gene, CDR1 is SNHLY and CDR2 is FYNNEI. CDR3 length: 13 amino acids. The CDR3: CASRGRGTDTQYF. DNA for the CDR3: TGTGCCAGCCGGGGCAGGGGCACAGATACGCAGTATTTT.

The chain combines TRBV3-1 (or the pseudogene TRBV3-2) with TRBJ1-1, with a possible D match to TRBD1 (5 bases). CDR3 size: 16 residues. Germline loops: CDR1 LGHDT, CDR2 YNNKEL (reference sequence). V was trimmed by 4 bases and J by 11 bases, leaving 26 bases between them. For the CDR3, the DNA is TGTGCCAGCAGCCCGGGCGAGGACGGGGGGATCTTCTCGGCTTTCTTT. This translates into CASSPGEDGGIFSAFF.

This chain joins TRBV11-2 and TRBJ1-1; no reliable D call. Trimming removed 5 bases at V and 1 base at J, with 14 bases between. The CDR3 length is 15 residues. Germline CDR1 SGHAT, CDR2 FQNNGV. CDR3 sequence (DNA): TGTGCCAGCAGCCCACGGGTCCTAAAGAACACTGAAGCTTTCTTT. It encodes CASSPRVLKNTEAFF. The entire variable domain, with the rest obtained from reference TRBV11-2 and TRBJ1-1, is as follows: EAGVAQSPRYKIIEKRQSVAFWCNPISGHATLYWYQQILGQGPKLLIQFQNNGVVDDSQLPKDRFSAERLKGVDSTLKIQPAKLEDSAVYLCASSPRVLKNTEAFFGQGTRLTVV.

The chain links TRBV29-1 to TRBJ1-2; D is perhaps TRBD1 (5 bases). The V and J ends lost 7 bases and 0 bases respectively, with 6 bases between them. The germline V gene encodes CDR1 SQVTM and CDR2 ANQGSEA. The CDR3 length is 11 residues. CDR3 protein: CSAGSNYGYTF. CDR3 nucleotides: TGCAGCGCAGGGTCTAACTATGGCTACACCTTC.

This sequence joins TRBV6-2 or TRBV6-3 and TRBJ1-1; TRBD1 matches 9 bases. The V gene end was trimmed by 5 bases and the J gene end by 2 bases; junction bases not matched to a gene: 9. Germline CDR1 and CDR2: MNHEY and SVGEGT. The CDR3 consists of 16 residues. The CDR3 region has the DNA TGTGCCAGCAGTAGGGCCGGGACAGGGTCTAACACTGAAGCTTTCTTT. Its protein product is CASSRAGTGSNTEAFF.

CDR3 region: CASSWTSRNTGELFF. The CDR3 region has the DNA TGTGCCAGCAGTTGGACTAGCCGTAACACCGGGGAGCTGTTTTTT. The chain uses TRBV6-2 or TRBV6-3 and TRBJ2-2, with 8 bases matching TRBD2. The CDR3 length is 15 residues. The germline gives CDR1 MNHEY, CDR2 SVGEGT. After removal of 4 bases from V and 2 bases from J, the junction contained 3 bases not matched to a gene.

V gene TRBV19 combines with J gene TRBJ2-2; 8 nucleotides agree with TRBD1. Unmatched junction bases numbered 7, after V lost 6 bases and J lost 4 bases. This CDR3 is built from 15 residues. CDR1 and CDR2 (germline): LNHDA, SQIVND (reference sequence). This CDR3 reads CASRRQGMGTGELFF. CDR3 nucleotide sequence: TGTGCCAGTAGGCGACAGGGGATGGGCACCGGGGAGCTGTTTTTT.

The rearrangement links TRBV6-1 to TRBJ2-1; 14 positions agree with TRBD2. V lost 2 bases to trimming and J lost 8 bases; unmatched junction nucleotides: 5. The CDR3 loop spans 16 amino acids. Germline V CDR1 and CDR2: MNHNS, SASEGT. The CDR3 bases are TGTGCCAGCAGTGAAAGACGACTAGCGGGAGGGGATGAGCAGTTCTTC. This gives the protein CASSERRLAGGDEQFF.

The rearrangement links TRBV30 to TRBJ2-1; 10 bases are shared with TRBD2. The J segment lost 9 bases and the V segment lost 2 bases, leaving 7 bases of the junction unmatched. The germline V gene encodes CDR1 GTSNPN and CDR2 SVGIG (reference sequence). The CDR3 is 14 residues long. The DNA for the CDR3 is TGTGCCTGGAGTTCGGGACTAGCGAACTTTGAGCAGTTCTTC. Amino acid sequence: CAWSSGLANFEQFF. The full variable domain, completed using reference TRBV30 and TRBJ2-1, is SQTIHQWPATLVQPVGSPLSLECTVEGTSNPNLYWYRQAAGRGLQLLFYSVGIGQISSEVPQNLSASRPQDRQFILSSKKLLLSDSGFYLCAWSSGLANFEQFFGPGTRLTVL.

The rearrangement joins TRBV10-2 to TRBJ2-2; 11 nucleotides match TRBD2. Germline V gene sequence: CDR1 WSHSY, CDR2 SAAADI. The length of the CDR3 is 15 residues. Germline trimming cut 7 bases from V and 4 bases from J; bases unmatched to any gene: 5. CDR3 nucleotides: TGCGCCAGCACTAGCGGGAGGATTTTCACCGGGGAGCTGTTTTTT. Translation: CASTSGRIFTGELFF.

The chain links TRBV7-9 to TRBJ1-4; TRBD1 is a possible D gene (5 bases). The germline CDR1 and CDR2 sequences are SEHNR and FQNEAQ (reference sequence). The CDR3 sequence is 16 residues long. The V and J ends lost 1 base and 8 bases respectively, with 17 bases between them. CDR3 in amino acids: CASSLGFRVAKEKLFF. The CDR3 DNA is TGTGCCAGCAGCTTAGGCTTCAGGGTGGCGAAGGAAAAACTGTTTTTT.

The genes are TRBV10-3 and TRBJ1-1; a weak D match, TRBD1 (5 bases). The CDR3 consists of 13 residues. CDR1 and CDR2 from the germline V gene are ENHRY and SYGVKD. V lost 4 bases and J 1 base, leaving 7 bases between the germline ends. CDR3 nucleotide sequence: TGTGCCATCAGTGTGGGACGGAACACTGAAGCTTTCTTT. It encodes CAISVGRNTEAFF.

The DNA of the CDR3 is TGTGCCAGCAGCCGGACAGGTATGAACACTGAAGCTTTCTTT. It encodes CASSRTGMNTEAFF. This chain links TRBV11-3 with TRBJ1-1; TRBD1 agrees at 7 bases. V lost 5 bases and J lost 0; bases outside the gene matches: 3. The germline V gene has CDR1 SGHNT and CDR2 YENEEA. The CDR3 spans 14 residues.

The chain employs TRBV7-2 and TRBJ1-2; weak D call: TRBD1 (6 bases). From germline, CDR1 is SGHTA and CDR2 FQGNSA. This CDR3 comprises 14 residues. The V and J ends lost 7 bases and 5 bases respectively, with 17 bases between them. Written as DNA, the CDR3 is TGTGCCAGCACCCCTACAGGGATACGGTATGGCTACACCTTC. Amino acids: CASTPTGIRYGYTF.